The T cell receptor (beta chain) under discussion was sequenced for a study of Graves' ophthalmopathy and Graves' hyperthyroidism. Amplified TCR beta CDR3 regions were obtained using RNA transcripts as template. First-round RT-PCR relied on HTBI primers, and a second-round multiplex PCR came next. MiXCR, applied by TCRdb to the multiplex PCR reads, yields one record per CDR3 protein. The table has more than 300,000 distinct CDR3 sequences, roughly 15% seen once; the top ten hold 2% to 2.5%. The CDR3 is 17 amino acids. The V gene lost 1 base and the J gene lost 0 bases, with 15 bases spanning the gap.

The chain joins TRBV12-3 or TRBV12-4 to TRBJ1-2, with D hard to call. The receptor comes from an adult woman with stable Graves' hyperthyroidism. Sequenced material: peripheral blood. CDR3 loop: CASSLGQNQQANYGYTF. The CDR3 nucleotides are TGTGCCAGCAGTTTAGGTCAGAATCAACAAGCTAACTATGGCTACACCTTC.